The 24 T cell receptor beta chains below were found in one sample sequenced in a study of T cell responses to AZD1222 COVID-19 vaccine. The repertoire was sequenced with immunoSEQ multiplex PCR; TCRdb's copy has only in-frame clones and lacks some. The sample yields 95,000 to 110,000 clones, over 90% seen once. This specimen consisted of peripheral blood, obtained on day 0 of AZD1222 vaccination. The source is an adult in good health.

The CDR3 sequence: CASRRDYDLANEQFF. CDR3 in DNA: TGTGCCAGCAGACGAGACTACGACCTCGCCAATGAGCAGTTCTTC. The V and J genes are TRBV27 and TRBJ2-1; D perhaps matches TRBD2 (5 bases). Trimming pared 6 bases from V and 6 bases from J, leaving 18 bases between. The germline V gene encodes CDR1 MNHEY and CDR2 SMNVEV (reference sequence). The CDR3 is made up of 15 amino acids.

The chain combines TRBV5-1 with TRBJ2-3; 7 bases line up with TRBD1. CDR3 length: 15 amino acids. CDR1 is SGHRS and CDR2 is YFSETQ in the germline V gene. V was clipped by 4 bases and J by 0 bases; unmatched bases: 5. CDR3 bases: TGCGCCAGCAGCCCGGGACAGACTAGCACAGATACGCAGTATTTT. This gives the protein CASSPGQTSTDTQYF.

This sequence joins TRBV4-2 and TRBJ2-2; D remains unclear. V was cut by 4 bases and J by 1 base, with 13 bases left in between. Germline V gene data show CDR1 as LGHNA and CDR2 as YNFKEQ. The length of the CDR3 is 16 residues. CDR3 in DNA: TGTGCCAGCAGCCCGAGAAGTAGTATGAACACCGGGGAGCTGTTTTTT. This sequence encodes CASSPRSSMNTGELFF.

The gene calls are TRBV9 and TRBJ2-3, with a possible D match to TRBD2 (6 bases). The germline V gene encodes CDR1 SGDLS and CDR2 YYNGEE. Deletions cut 0 bases from V and 4 bases from J, with 12 bases between. The CDR3 extends over 15 amino acids. The CDR3 sequence is CASSVVGERADTQYF. The CDR3 coding sequence is TGTGCCAGCAGCGTAGTTGGGGAGCGGGCAGATACGCAGTATTTT.

The table lists this clone with a few counts. The rearrangement joins TRBV12-3 or TRBV12-4 to TRBJ2-7; 11 bases agree with TRBD2. After removal of 8 bases from V and 4 bases from J, the junction contained 1 base not matched to a gene. The CDR3 sequence is 12 residues long. As DNA, the CDR3 is TGTGCCAGCGGACTAGCGGGTTACGAGCAGTACTTC. Translating gives CASGLAGYEQYF.

The gene calls are TRBV6-5 and TRBJ1-3; a weak D match, TRBD1 (5 bases). The CDR3 consists of 13 residues. Germline V CDR1 and CDR2: MNHEY, SVGAGI. Trimming removed 8 bases from V and 3 bases from J, with 11 bases in between. The CDR3 spells CASSWDRGNTIYF. The CDR3 region has the DNA TGTGCCAGCTCATGGGACCGTGGAAACACCATATATTTT.

This clone was recorded a few times. V is TRBV5-5 and J is TRBJ2-7; D unclear. V dropped 0 bases and J dropped 3 bases, with 13 bases sitting between them. The germline CDR1 and CDR2 sequences are SGHKS and YYEKEE (reference sequence). The CDR3 loop spans 15 amino acids. The CDR3 spells CASSLAPTELYEQYF. DNA of the CDR3: TGTGCCAGCAGCTTGGCCCCTACCGAACTCTACGAGCAGTACTTC.

The chain links TRBV18 to TRBJ2-2, with D perhaps matching TRBD1 (6 bases). The length of the CDR3 is 19 residues. Germline V CDR1 and CDR2: KGHSH, LQKENI. Trimming cost V 3 bases and J 1 base, with 21 bases left between them. DNA of the CDR3: TGTGCCAGCTCACCGTTCGACCGATCCGGGACATGGAACACCGGGGAGCTGTTTTTT. Translation gives CASSPFDRSGTWNTGELFF. Using reference TRBV18 and TRBJ2-2 for the parts outside the CDR3, the full variable domain is NAGVMQNPRHLVRRRGQEARLRCSPMKGHSHVYWYRQLPEEGLKFMVYLQKENIIDESGMPKERFSAEFPKEGPSILRIQQVVRGDSAAYFCASSPFDRSGTWNTGELFFGEGSRLTVL.

V gene TRBV20-1 combines with J gene TRBJ2-7, with 7 bases identical to TRBD2. Germline V lookup: CDR1 DFQATT, CDR2 SNEGSKA (reference sequence). The CDR3 spans 13 residues. V trimming: 3 bases; J trimming: 2 bases; junction bases outside the gene matches: 4. CDR3 nucleotides: TGCAGTGCTAGTCAGCGGGAACCCTACGAGCAGTACTTC. This translates into CSASQREPYEQYF.

This clone was recorded once. The CDR3 region is CASSEKEGVGANVLTF. The CDR3 region has the DNA TGTGCCAGCAGTGAAAAAGAGGGAGTCGGGGCCAACGTCCTGACTTTC. The chain employs TRBV6-1 and TRBJ2-6; maybe TRBD2 (5 bases). CDR1 and CDR2 from the germline V gene are MNHNS and SASEGT. This CDR3 region has 16 residues. Trimming stripped 2 bases from V and 4 bases from J, with 12 bases between.

This chain joins TRBV30 and TRBJ2-3; the match to TRBD2 covers 8 bases. V was clipped by 2 bases and J by 2 bases; unmatched bases: 12. CDR1 and CDR2 (germline): GTSNPN, SVGIG (reference sequence). CDR3 size: 17 residues. DNA for the CDR3: TGTGCCTGGAGTTACCGCTTAGCGGGACCCCACACAGATACGCAGTATTTT. Residues: CAWSYRLAGPHTDTQYF. Complete variable domain (other parts from reference TRBV30 and TRBJ2-3): SQTIHQWPATLVQPVGSPLSLECTVEGTSNPNLYWYRQAAGRGLQLLFYSVGIGQISSEVPQNLSASRPQDRQFILSSKKLLLSDSGFYLCAWSYRLAGPHTDTQYFGPGTRLTVL.

This chain links TRBV4-1 with TRBJ1-5; a possible D gene is TRBD1 (5 bases). This CDR3 region has 17 residues. Deletions cut 0 bases from V and 6 bases from J, with 18 bases between. The germline V gene encodes CDR1 MGHRA and CDR2 YSYEKL. In DNA, the CDR3 is TGCGCCAGCAGCCAAGATGGGTTTGGGGGGATGGTTCAGCCCCAGCATTTT. Translating it yields CASSQDGFGGMVQPQHF.

This clone appeared once. This sequence joins TRBV27 and TRBJ2-7; weak D call: TRBD2 (5 bases). The length of the CDR3 is 14 residues. The V gene lost 6 bases and the J gene lost 3 bases, with 15 bases spanning the gap. Germline CDR1 MNHEY, CDR2 SMNVEV (reference sequence). The CDR3 nucleotides read TGTGCCAGCAGATCCCCTTACCGGGACTACGAGCAGTACTTC. This sequence encodes CASRSPYRDYEQYF.

The rearrangement uses TRBV4-1 and TRBJ2-1; D might be TRBD1 (6 bases). In germline, CDR1 is MGHRA, CDR2 YSYEKL. CDR3 length equals 15 residues. V was clipped by 1 base and J by 4 bases, with 11 bases between them. CDR3 amino acids: CASSQGWGLYNEQFF. The CDR3 nucleotides are TGCGCCAGCAGCCAAGGGTGGGGGCTATACAATGAGCAGTTCTTC.

The V and J genes are TRBV7-9 and TRBJ2-1; 14 bases map to TRBD2. With V trimmed by 9 bases and J by 8 bases, 9 bases remained unmatched. In germline, CDR1 is SEHNR, CDR2 FQNEAQ (reference sequence). CDR3 length: 15 residues. The CDR3 nucleotides are TGTGCCAGTTTCGGGACTAGCGGGAGAAAGGATGAGCAGTTCTTC. It codes for CASFGTSGRKDEQFF.

The chain has TRBV15 and TRBJ2-7, with a weak D call TRBD2 (6 bases). CDR3 size: 15 residues. Germline V gene lookup returns CDR1 LNHNV and CDR2 YYDKDF (reference sequence). V dropped 5 bases and J dropped 0 bases, with 14 bases sitting between them. Written as DNA, the CDR3 is TGTGCCACCAGCGGAGGGTTGGCCAGCTCCTACGAGCAGTACTTC. It codes for CATSGGLASSYEQYF. Combining the CDR3 with reference TRBV15 and TRBJ2-7 gives the whole variable domain DAMVIQNPRYQVTQFGKPVTLSCSQTLNHNVMYWYQQKSSQAPKLLFHYYDKDFNNEADTPDNFQSRRPNTSFCFLDIRSPGLGDTAMYLCATSGGLASSYEQYFGPGTRLTVT.

V is TRBV19 and J is TRBJ2-7, with 9 positions matching TRBD1. The CDR3 sequence is 13 residues long. CDR1 is LNHDA, CDR2 SQIVND, per germline (reference sequence). With 0 bases clipped from V and 11 bases from J, the junction kept 5 bases outside the gene matches. This CDR3 reads CASSIDRTGDKYF. The CDR3, as DNA: TGTGCCAGTAGTATAGACCGGACAGGGGATAAGTACTTC.

V is TRBV4-2 and J is TRBJ2-1, with D tentatively TRBD2 (5 bases). CDR3 length: 15 residues. The V and J ends lost 0 bases and 8 bases respectively, with 14 bases between them. Looked up from germline, CDR1 is LGHNA and CDR2 is YNFKEQ. CDR3 sequence reads: CASSQETAGGHEQFF. As DNA, the CDR3 is TGTGCCAGCAGCCAAGAGACGGCGGGCGGGCATGAGCAGTTCTTC.

This rearrangement joins TRBV29-1 to TRBJ1-2; TRBD1 matches 8 bases. The CDR3 consists of 13 residues. The junction had 4 bases not matched to a gene; V was cut back by 6 bases and J by 1 base. CDR1 is SQVTM, CDR2 ANQGSEA, per germline. For the CDR3, the DNA is TGCAGCGTCGACAGGGGTAGTAACTATGGCTACACCTTC. Translated: CSVDRGSNYGYTF.

The rearrangement uses TRBV2 and TRBJ2-1; D uncertain. CDR3 length: 13 residues. Germline-derived CDR1 and CDR2 are SNHLY and FYNNEI. V lost 8 bases and J 8 bases, leaving 16 bases between the germline ends. The CDR3 DNA follows: TGTGCCAGCGGTGGTAGGCTAGGCGATGAGCAGTTCTTC. This gives the protein CASGGRLGDEQFF.

The V gene is TRBV6-5, the J gene TRBJ2-1, with 7 nucleotides matching TRBD2. The CDR3 loop spans 14 amino acids. After removal of 5 bases from V and 6 bases from J, the junction contained 7 bases not matched to a gene. CDR1 is MNHEY and CDR2 is SVGAGI in the germline V gene. The CDR3 loop is CASSQRGTINEQFF. CDR3 nucleotide sequence: TGTGCCAGCAGTCAGCGCGGGACTATCAATGAGCAGTTCTTC.

V usage is TRBV7-3 and J usage is TRBJ2-3; D is unresolved. Trimming removed 3 bases from V and 3 bases from J, with 7 bases in between. This CDR3 region has 13 residues. Germline V gene sequence: CDR1 SGHTA, CDR2 FQGTGA. In nucleotides, the CDR3 is TGTGCCAGCAGCTTCGACCCAACAGATACGCAGTATTTT. It is translated as CASSFDPTDTQYF.

The J gene is TRBJ1-6, the V gene TRBV30; 9 bases line up with TRBD1. Per the germline V gene, CDR1 is GTSNPN and CDR2 is SVGIG (reference sequence). CDR3 length: 14 residues. V gave up 2 bases and J gave up 9 bases; unmatched junction bases: 5. The DNA for the CDR3 is TGTGCCTGGAGTCTCGGACAGGGGACTTCACCCCTCCACTTT. It encodes CAWSLGQGTSPLHF.

This clone was seen at least ten times. V is TRBV11-2 and J is TRBJ1-2; D is possibly TRBD1 (5 bases). Trimming pared 5 bases from V and 6 bases from J, leaving 16 bases between. The CDR3 contains 14 residues. Germline CDR1 reads SGHAT; CDR2 reads FQNNGV. CDR3 in amino acids: CASSPTWGRDGYTF. Here the CDR3 DNA reads TGTGCCAGCAGCCCAACATGGGGGAGGGATGGCTACACCTTC.